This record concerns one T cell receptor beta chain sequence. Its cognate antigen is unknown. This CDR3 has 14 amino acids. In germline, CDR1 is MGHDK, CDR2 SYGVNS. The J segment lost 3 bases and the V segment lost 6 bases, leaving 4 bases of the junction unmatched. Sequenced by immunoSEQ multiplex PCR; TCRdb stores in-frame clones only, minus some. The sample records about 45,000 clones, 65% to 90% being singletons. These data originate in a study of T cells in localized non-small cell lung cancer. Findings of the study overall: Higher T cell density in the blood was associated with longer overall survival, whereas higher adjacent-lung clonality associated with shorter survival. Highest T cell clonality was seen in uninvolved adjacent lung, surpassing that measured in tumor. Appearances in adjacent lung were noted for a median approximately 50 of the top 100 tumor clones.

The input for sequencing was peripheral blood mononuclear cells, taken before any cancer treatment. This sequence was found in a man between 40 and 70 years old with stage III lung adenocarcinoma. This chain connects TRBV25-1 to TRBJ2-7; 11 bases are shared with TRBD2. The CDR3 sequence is CASSPSGGLYEQYF. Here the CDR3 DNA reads TGTGCCAGCAGCCCTAGCGGGGGGCTCTACGAGCAGTACTTC.